This TCR beta chain was sequenced during a study of blood T cell repertoires in COVID-19. Study overall: Spain, Italy and the United States supplied samples that represented acute and convalescent COVID-19. T cells, B-cell-depleted T cells, or PBMCs supplied cDNA or gDNA.

In the original processing: Nucleated cell number was recorded as an estimate derived from reference gene primer amplification. Assay used: immunoSEQ multiplex PCR; TCRdb lists only in-frame clones, some missing. V, J and clone size are those of that table, while D and trimming were read from the DNA. The sample carries a few hundred thousand clones, less than 85% recorded once. V lost 7 bases to trimming and J lost 7 bases, with 16 bases between them. This CDR3 has 13 residues. The germline V gene has CDR1 LNHDA and CDR2 SQIVND (reference sequence). This clonotype was obtained from a woman between 70 and 85 years old with acute or convalescent COVID-19. Material: peripheral blood. J is TRBJ2-5 and V is TRBV19; perhaps TRBD1 as D (7 bases). The CDR3 nucleotides read TGTGCCAGTACTGGAGGGGGCTTGGGGACCCAGTACTTC. Translation: CASTGGGLGTQYF.